This TCR beta chain was captured by sequencing in a study of blood T cell repertoires in COVID-19. Study information: COVID-19 samples from acute and convalescent phases originated in the United States, Italy and Spain. T cells, B-cell-depleted T cells, or PBMCs supplied cDNA or gDNA.

Repertoires were generated with immunoSEQ multiplex PCR, while TCRdb's copy carries only in-frame clones and drops some. The data hold 150,000 to 200,000 clones, with approximately 87% observed a single time. Source material: peripheral blood. This TCR derives from a woman aged 70-85 years with COVID-19, enrolled during active disease.

CDR3 region: CATSRDSPVDGYTF. Written as DNA, the CDR3 is TGTGCCACCAGCAGAGATTCGCCGGTTGATGGCTACACCTTC. The J gene is TRBJ1-2, the V gene TRBV15; no firm D call. Trimming stripped 0 bases from V and 6 bases from J, with 11 bases between. CDR3 length: 14 amino acids. Per the germline V gene, CDR1 is LNHNV and CDR2 is YYDKDF (reference sequence).